The 27 T cell receptor beta chains presented below share a single source sample, sequenced in a study of T cell responses to AZD1222 COVID-19 vaccine. Clones were read by immunoSEQ multiplex PCR, and TCRdb kept only the in-frame ones, dropping some. Among roughly 130,000 clones listed, around 90% were seen once. Sequenced here: peripheral blood, sampled on day 0 of AZD1222 vaccination. The receptors derive from an adult in good health.

This clone was observed a handful of times. The gene calls are TRBV2 and TRBJ1-6, with TRBD1 as a possible D gene (6 bases). Germline CDR1 and CDR2: SNHLY and FYNNEI. The CDR3 consists of 14 residues. V lost 5 bases to trimming and J lost 8 bases, with 13 bases between them. DNA for the CDR3: TGTGCCAGCAGTCAGGAGGGGGGGCATTCACCCCTCCACTTT. Translation: CASSQEGGHSPLHF. Looking up the rest from reference TRBV2 and TRBJ1-6 gives the full variable domain: EPEVTQTPSHQVTQMGQEVILRCVPISNHLYFYWYRQILGQKVEFLVSFYNNEISEKSEIFDDQFSVERPDGSNFTLKIRSTKLEDSAMYFCASSQEGGHSPLHFGNGTRLTVT.

This clone was observed a single time. This sequence joins TRBV27 and TRBJ2-7, with 9 nucleotides matching TRBD2. The CDR3 extends over 16 amino acids. Looked up from germline, CDR1 is MNHEY and CDR2 is SMNVEV (reference sequence). V lost 5 bases to trimming and J lost 4 bases; unmatched junction nucleotides: 12. The CDR3 DNA reads as TGTGCCAGCAGTCCCGCGGGAGTAGCGGGGGTTTACGAGCAGTACTTC. Encoded protein: CASSPAGVAGVYEQYF.

V gene TRBV7-8 combines with J gene TRBJ1-1, with 8 bases aligning to TRBD1. This CDR3 comprises 15 residues. Per the germline V gene, CDR1 is SGHVS and CDR2 is FQNEAQ. V gave up 5 bases and J gave up 6 bases; unmatched junction bases: 11. CDR3 protein: CASSTGADRGAEAFF. In DNA form, the CDR3 reads TGTGCCAGCAGCACCGGAGCCGACAGGGGCGCTGAAGCTTTCTTT.

The J gene is TRBJ1-5, the V gene TRBV2, with a weak D call TRBD1 (6 bases). The CDR3 has 14 residues. Trimming removed 6 bases at V and 4 bases at J, with 13 bases between. Germline values: CDR1 SNHLY, CDR2 FYNNEI. This CDR3 reads CASSLRDINQPQHF. In nucleotides, the CDR3 is TGTGCCAGCAGCCTACGGGACATAAATCAGCCCCAGCATTTT.

The V call is TRBV18, the J call TRBJ1-4; 9 bases align to TRBD1. The germline CDR1 and CDR2 sequences are KGHSH and LQKENI. This CDR3 comprises 15 residues. Trimming removed 4 bases from V and 8 bases from J; junction bases left unmatched: 8. The CDR3, as DNA: TGTGCCAGCTCACAGGGACAGGGATTCGGCGAAAAACTGTTTTTT. Its translation: CASSQGQGFGEKLFF.

This chain links TRBV21-1 with TRBJ2-7. TRBV21-1 is listed as a pseudogene. The CDR3 is made up of 12 amino acids. CDR3 loop: CARPGTGYEQYF. In DNA form, the CDR3 reads TGTGCCAGGCCCGGGACGGGATACGAGCAGTACTTC.

This clone was seen more than once but under ten times. The chain uses TRBV5-4 and TRBJ2-2; D is unresolved. Germline CDR1 SGHNT, CDR2 YYREEE (reference sequence). CDR3 length: 14 residues. Trimming stripped 0 bases from V and 5 bases from J, with 8 bases between. CDR3 sequence reads: CASSLDSWTGELFF. The DNA of the CDR3 is TGTGCCAGCAGCTTGGACAGTTGGACCGGGGAGCTGTTTTTT.

The genes are TRBV3-1 (or the pseudogene TRBV3-2) and TRBJ2-5; no definite D call. V gave up 4 bases and J gave up 1 base, with 4 bases separating them. Germline V gene sequence: CDR1 LGHDT, CDR2 YNNKEL (reference sequence). This CDR3 has 12 amino acids. CDR3 region: CASSRSQETQYF. CDR3 coding DNA: TGTGCCAGCAGCCGGTCCCAAGAGACCCAGTACTTC.

CDR3 region: CASSEPGLYSGNTIYF. Here the CDR3 DNA reads TGCGCCAGCAGTGAGCCGGGACTGTACTCTGGAAACACCATATATTTT. This chain uses TRBV10-2 with TRBJ1-3; weak D call: TRBD1 (5 bases). V lost 2 bases and J 0 bases, leaving 11 bases between the germline ends. The CDR3 runs to 16 residues. Germline V CDR1 and CDR2: WSHSY, SAAADI.

The chain uses TRBV10-2 and TRBJ2-3; D perhaps matches TRBD2 (5 bases). The CDR3 length is 14 residues. From germline, CDR1 is WSHSY and CDR2 SAAADI. Trimming cost V 5 bases and J 3 bases, with 12 bases left between them. CDR3 region: CASSRGYGTDTQYF. The CDR3 nucleotides read TGCGCCAGCAGTCGGGGATATGGTACAGATACGCAGTATTTT.

This sequence joins TRBV6-5 and TRBJ2-2; D possibly corresponds to TRBD1 (5 bases). The ends were cut back, 4 bases at V and 0 bases at J, with 6 bases in the middle. The CDR3 spans 14 residues. The germline CDR1 and CDR2 sequences are MNHEY and SVGAGI. The CDR3 loop is CASSLQANTGELFF. CDR3 coding DNA: TGTGCCAGCAGTTTACAGGCGAACACCGGGGAGCTGTTTTTT.

The genes are TRBV12-3 or TRBV12-4 and TRBJ2-1; D not resolved. V lost 5 bases, J lost 9 bases, and 8 bases lay in between. There are 11 residues in the CDR3. In DNA form, the CDR3 reads TGTGCCAGCAGTCCCCTCAGTGAGCAGTTCTTC. This encodes CASSPLSEQFF.

This clone came up once. The genes are TRBV6-5 and TRBJ1-1, with a tentative D call TRBD1 (5 bases). Trimming took 4 bases from V and 0 from J, leaving 9 bases between them. Germline V gives CDR1 MNHEY, CDR2 SVGAGI. This CDR3 spans 14 amino acids. CDR3 DNA: TGTGCCAGCAGTTGGGGCCTTATGAACACTGAAGCTTTCTTT. Protein: CASSWGLMNTEAFF.

The gene calls are TRBV7-9 and TRBJ1-1; D might be TRBD1 (5 bases). Deletions cut 6 bases from V and 2 bases from J, with 10 bases between. Germline-derived CDR1 and CDR2 are SEHNR and FQNEAQ (reference sequence). This CDR3 is 13 amino acids long. This CDR3 reads CASRGQGNTEAFF. The DNA for the CDR3 is TGTGCCAGCAGGGGCCAGGGAAACACTGAAGCTTTCTTT. Drawing the rest from reference TRBV7-9 and TRBJ1-1, the complete variable domain is DTGVSQNPRHKITKRGQNVTFRCDPISEHNRLYWYRQTLGQGPEFLTYFQNEAQLEKSRLLSDRFSAERPKGSFSTLEIQRTEQGDSAMYLCASRGQGNTEAFFGQGTRLTVV.

The count of this clone is one. The chain is built from TRBV6-5 and TRBJ2-1, with 8 bases that match TRBD2. V gave up 4 bases and J gave up 0 bases; unmatched junction bases: 2. Germline values: CDR1 MNHEY, CDR2 SVGAGI. This CDR3 contains 15 residues. The CDR3 region is CASSSTSGSYNEQFF. The CDR3, as DNA: TGTGCCAGCAGTTCCACTAGCGGCTCCTACAATGAGCAGTTCTTC.

As to this clone: Other DNA sequences in this sample translate to the same CDR3. V is TRBV18 and J is TRBJ2-2, with 7 bases fitting TRBD2. V was clipped by 3 bases and J by 3 bases; unmatched bases: 1. Germline V gives CDR1 KGHSH, CDR2 LQKENI. CDR3 length equals 14 residues. CDR3 coding DNA: TGTGCCAGCTCACCCCGGGGGGACACCGGGGAGCTGTTTTTT. It yields the protein CASSPRGDTGELFF.

As for this clone: Within the sample, other DNA sequences also encode this same CDR3. The gene calls are TRBV3-1 (or the pseudogene TRBV3-2) and TRBJ2-3; 11 nucleotides line up with TRBD2. J gave up 0 bases and V 3 bases, and 5 bases lay outside the gene matches. The CDR3 spans 17 residues. Germline assignment: CDR1 LGHDT and CDR2 YNNKEL (reference sequence). CDR3 sequence reads: CASSQPGTSGSTDTQYF. In DNA form, the CDR3 reads TGTGCCAGCAGCCAGCCCGGGACTAGCGGTAGCACAGATACGCAGTATTTT.

The V call is TRBV9, the J call TRBJ2-1; 8 bases line up with TRBD1. The CDR3 is 14 residues long. V was pared by 4 bases and J by 5 bases, with 5 bases of the junction left unmatched. CDR1 SGDLS and CDR2 YYNGEE come from the germline V gene. CDR3 in DNA: TGTGCCAGCAGCCCATCGACAGGGGACAATGAGCAGTTCTTC. Its translation is CASSPSTGDNEQFF.

The genes are TRBV6-5 and TRBJ2-7, with a weak D call TRBD2 (5 bases). Trimming took 2 bases from V and 6 from J, leaving 14 bases between them. Germline V gives CDR1 MNHEY, CDR2 SVGAGI. The CDR3 totals 14 residues. Written as DNA, the CDR3 is TGTGCCAGCAGTTACGACCCCGGGGTGAGCGAGCAGTACTTC. Translating gives CASSYDPGVSEQYF.

This chain uses TRBV5-1 with TRBJ2-7; 10 bases map to TRBD1. V lost 2 bases and J lost 5; bases outside the gene matches: 7. The CDR3 covers 15 residues. From germline, CDR1 is SGHRS and CDR2 YFSETQ. The chain's CDR3 is CASSFLGTGVDEQYF. Here the CDR3 DNA reads TGCGCCAGCAGCTTCCTCGGGACAGGGGTCGACGAGCAGTACTTC.

The rearrangement joins TRBV5-4 to TRBJ2-7; D uncertain. The CDR3 has 13 amino acids. The V end was cut by 0 bases, the J end by 6 bases, with 10 bases between. CDR1 and CDR2 (germline): SGHNT, YYREEE (reference sequence). The CDR3 region has the DNA TGTGCCAGCAGCTTGGACAGCCGTCCCGAGCAGTACTTC. Protein product: CASSLDSRPEQYF.

The V call is TRBV29-1, the J call TRBJ2-7; TRBD1 might be the D (6 bases). The germline gives CDR1 SQVTM, CDR2 ANQGSEA. Trimming stripped 6 bases from V and 3 bases from J, with 9 bases between. This CDR3 has 11 residues. The CDR3 sequence is CSVLQGYEQYF. As DNA, the CDR3 is TGCAGCGTCCTACAGGGCTACGAGCAGTACTTC.

This clone was counted only a few times. The chain joins TRBV30 to TRBJ1-4; tentative D call: TRBD1 (5 bases). Trimming shortened V by 3 bases and J by 7 bases, and 15 bases separated the two germline ends. The CDR3 runs to 14 residues. Germline V gene sequence: CDR1 GTSNPN, CDR2 SVGIG (reference sequence). The CDR3 DNA is TGTGCCTGGAGGTCCGCAGGGAGGGGTGAAAAACTGTTTTTT. Residues: CAWRSAGRGEKLFF.

J is TRBJ2-7 and V is TRBV5-4, with D tentatively TRBD1 or TRBD2 (5 bases each). Germline V CDR1 and CDR2: SGHNT, YYREEE (reference sequence). The CDR3 covers 13 residues. Trimming pared 9 bases from V and 0 bases from J, leaving 13 bases between. CDR3 in DNA: TGTGCCACGGGGCGGGCTGGCTCCTACGAGCAGTACTTC. This sequence encodes CATGRAGSYEQYF.

The CDR3, as DNA: TGTGCCATCAGTGACTGGGACAGGGGTAGCAATCAGCCCCAGCATTTT. Translating gives CAISDWDRGSNQPQHF. V and J are TRBV10-3 and TRBJ1-5; 10 bases are shared with TRBD1. The CDR3 extends over 16 amino acids. Germline V gene lookup returns CDR1 ENHRY and CDR2 SYGVKD. Trimming at V came to 3 bases and at J to 0 bases, leaving 2 bases not matched to a gene.

The chain has TRBV10-3 and TRBJ2-7; 10 bases fit TRBD1. The V and J ends lost 4 bases and 4 bases, in that order; junction bases with no gene match: 4. CDR3 size: 14 residues. The germline V gene encodes CDR1 ENHRY and CDR2 SYGVKD. This CDR3 is CAISAGQGEYEQYF. CDR3 nucleotide sequence: TGTGCCATCAGTGCTGGACAGGGGGAATACGAGCAGTACTTC.

The chain carries TRBV10-3 and TRBJ1-6, with D tentatively TRBD1 (5 bases). The CDR3 extends over 13 amino acids. Germline V gene sequence: CDR1 ENHRY, CDR2 SYGVKD. The V end was cut by 6 bases, the J end by 7 bases, with 10 bases between. CDR3 sequence reads: CAISPDRNSPLHF. CDR3 nucleotide sequence: TGTGCCATCAGCCCCGACAGAAATTCACCCCTCCACTTT.